Below are 8 T cell receptor beta chains sequenced from a single sample in a study of blood T cell repertoires in COVID-19. The repertoire was sequenced with immunoSEQ multiplex PCR; TCRdb's copy has only in-frame clones and lacks some. The table lists about 100,000 clones, just under 95% of them singletons, with around 5.7% in the top ten. Sequences were obtained from peripheral blood. All receptors come from a man between 65 and 80 years old with acute or convalescent COVID-19.

Only one count was recorded for this clone. The chain uses TRBV7-9 and TRBJ1-1, with 11 bases identical to TRBD1. This CDR3 comprises 16 residues. Germline trimming cut 6 bases from V and 4 bases from J; bases unmatched to any gene: 10. Germline assignment: CDR1 SEHNR and CDR2 FQNEAQ (reference sequence). Here the CDR3 DNA reads TGTGCCAGCAGAAGCGCCTGGGACAGGGGGTCCACTGAAGCTTTCTTT. The encoded protein is CASRSAWDRGSTEAFF.

V and J are TRBV7-8 and TRBJ1-1; 7 nucleotides align to TRBD1. J was trimmed by 8 bases and V by 5 bases; bases with no gene match: 8. The length of the CDR3 is 13 residues. Germline V gene lookup returns CDR1 SGHVS and CDR2 FQNEAQ. The chain's CDR3 is CASSAQGDREAFF. DNA of the CDR3: TGTGCCAGCAGCGCGCAGGGGGACAGAGAAGCTTTCTTT.

The J gene is TRBJ2-1, the V gene TRBV6-2 or TRBV6-3; TRBD2 matches 8 bases. V trimming: 6 bases; J trimming: 4 bases; junction bases outside the gene matches: 11. In germline, CDR1 is MNHEY, CDR2 SVGEGT. The CDR3 runs 16 residues. Written as DNA, the CDR3 is TGTGCCAGCAGCACGCCGCTAGCGGGCAAATACAATGAGCAGTTCTTC. This codes for CASSTPLAGKYNEQFF.

The rearrangement uses TRBV6-5 and TRBJ2-4; D is possibly TRBD2 (6 bases). Per the germline V gene, CDR1 is MNHEY and CDR2 is SVGAGI. The CDR3 is 16 amino acids. Trimming cost V 4 bases and J 0 bases, with 13 bases left between them. CDR3: CASSSGEYGAKNIQYF. The CDR3 nucleotides are TGTGCCAGCAGTTCGGGGGAATACGGAGCCAAAAACATTCAGTACTTC.

The chain combines TRBV25-1 with TRBJ2-1; 7 nucleotides align to TRBD1. J was trimmed by 7 bases and V by 3 bases; bases with no gene match: 12. CDR3 length: 16 amino acids. Germline lookup yields CDR1 MGHDK and CDR2 SYGVNS. The CDR3 is CASSDRQGREWNEQFF. CDR3 in DNA: TGTGCCAGCAGTGACAGACAGGGCAGGGAGTGGAATGAGCAGTTCTTC.

This rearrangement joins TRBV4-3 to TRBJ2-3; 12 bases fit TRBD2. V was clipped by 1 base and J by 4 bases; unmatched bases: 6. The CDR3 spans 17 residues. Germline V lookup: CDR1 LGHNA, CDR2 YSLEER. In DNA form, the CDR3 reads TGCGCCAGCAGCCAAGGAGGTTCTAGCGGGAGGGCAGATACGCAGTATTTT. As protein: CASSQGGSSGRADTQYF.

The V gene is TRBV12-5, the J gene TRBJ2-7; a possible D gene is TRBD1 (6 bases). Looked up from germline, CDR1 is LGHNT and CDR2 is FRNRAP. Trimming cost V 5 bases and J 3 bases, with 8 bases left between them. The CDR3 spans 12 residues. DNA of the CDR3: TGTGCTAGTGGTCTACAGGGCTACGAGCAGTACTTC. Residues: CASGLQGYEQYF.

V and J are TRBV10-1 and TRBJ2-4; D gene uncertain. V was cut by 3 bases and J by 6 bases, with 12 bases left in between. CDR3 length equals 14 residues. Germline CDR1 WNHNN, CDR2 SYGVQD (reference sequence). In nucleotides, the CDR3 is TGCGCCAGCAGTGAACCCAGGCAACTAAACATTCAGTACTTC. Amino acid sequence: CASSEPRQLNIQYF.